The 5 T cell receptor beta chains listed next were all sequenced from one sample in a study of blood T cell repertoires in COVID-19 (dated by TCRdb to the early 2020s). Library construction relied on the immunoSEQ multiplex PCR assay. TCRdb obtained this table from immuneACCESS and retained in-frame rearrangements with V and J assigned. These tables miss some clones; where compared with another copy, unresolved V genes account for less than half of the shortfall, and the remainder is unexplained. The sample has roughly 40,000 clones on record, around three quarters of them singletons. Of the sample, around 59% falls within the top ten clones. Sequencing was carried out using peripheral blood. The source of these receptors is an older man with acute or convalescent COVID-19.

V gene TRBV7-3 combines with J gene TRBJ2-5, with 8 nucleotides matching TRBD2. With 5 bases clipped from V and 5 bases from J, the junction kept 4 bases outside the gene matches. Germline CDR1 reads SGHTA; CDR2 reads FQGTGA. The CDR3 contains 13 residues. In DNA form, the CDR3 reads TGTGCCAGCAGCCGTAGCGGGACCGAGACCCAGTACTTC. Residues: CASSRSGTETQYF. The whole variable domain, remainder taken from reference TRBV7-3 and TRBJ2-5, is GAGVSQTPSNKVTEKGKYVELRCDPISGHTALYWYRQSLGQGPEFLIYFQGTGAADDSGLPNDRFFAVRPEGSVSTLKIQRTERGDSAVYLCASSRSGTETQYFGPGTRLLVL.

This clone was recorded a few times. The V and J genes are TRBV6-2 or TRBV6-3 and TRBJ1-5; 10 bases fit TRBD1. Germline CDR1 and CDR2: MNHEY and SVGEGT. The V gene end was trimmed by 6 bases and the J gene end by 2 bases; junction bases not matched to a gene: 7. This CDR3 region has 16 residues. The CDR3 reads CASSPGDRGGNQPQHF. For the CDR3, the DNA is TGTGCCAGCAGCCCTGGGGACAGGGGCGGCAATCAGCCCCAGCATTTT.

This sequence joins TRBV19 and TRBJ2-1, with 11 bases fitting TRBD2. Germline V gives CDR1 LNHDA, CDR2 SQIVND (reference sequence). V gave up 3 bases and J gave up 9 bases; unmatched junction bases: 10. The length of the CDR3 is 16 residues. The CDR3 loop is CASSIVPSGRNVEQFF. CDR3 sequence (DNA): TGTGCCAGTAGTATCGTCCCTAGCGGGAGGAATGTTGAGCAGTTCTTC.

The J gene is TRBJ2-7, the V gene TRBV5-6, with 7 bases matching TRBD1. The ends lost 3 bases at V and 4 bases at J; junction bases unmatched: 10. Per germline, CDR1 SGHDT and CDR2 YYEEEE. The CDR3 loop spans 15 amino acids. The CDR3 nucleotides are TGTGCCAGCAGCTGGGCGATAGGGGGCTGGTACGAGCAGTACTTC. Its translation is CASSWAIGGWYEQYF.

CDR3 region: CASSIQGRHEQYF. The DNA for the CDR3 is TGTGCCAGCAGCATACAGGGTCGCCACGAGCAGTACTTC. The chain has TRBV5-5 and TRBJ2-7; possible D gene TRBD1, 6 bases. The CDR3 contains 13 residues. Trimming took 4 bases from V and 5 from J, leaving 13 bases between them. CDR1 is SGHKS, CDR2 YYEKEE, per germline (reference sequence).